This T cell receptor beta chain was identified in a study of metastatic and nonmetastatic thyroid tumors (TCRdb year 2020). Background for the entire study: Repertoires from peripheral blood and from tumor or nodule tissue samples of malignant and benign thyroid patients were compared. Overall study outcomes, separate from this receptor: TCR beta diversity was reported as significantly higher in malignant tumors than in benign nodules, in both blood and tumor samples.

Comments on this clone: This receptor's antigen is unknown. Since a much larger clone is just one base distant, this may be a read error.

No treatment had been received by any patient before thyroid surgery. Using T-cell receptor beta sequencing, the study looked back at clinical samples from patients collected from about 2011 to 2018. Library creation used PCR. TCRdb lists the instrument as Illumina HiSeq 4000. The TCR beta-chain CDR3 region of each patient was profiled by high-throughput sequencing. The authors' analysis ran thus. Drawing on CDR3 differences between clinicopathological groups, the researchers built a classifier meant to tell apart patients with distant-metastatic papillary thyroid cancer. Repertoire diversity was assessed with the Shannon index, and tumor-blood repertoire similarity with the Morisita-Horn index. TCRdb handled the public reads itself, with Q25 trimming in fastp and clone calling in MiXCR, and kept productive beta chains. The V and J calls follow TCRdb's processing rather than the paper's. The sample includes 100,000 or so clones, with about 15% observed a single time. The top ten constitute about 3.9% of the sample.

V and J lose 4 bases and 1 base, and a span of 9 bases separates them. Sequences SQVTM (CDR1) and ANQGSEA (CDR2) are obtained from the germline V gene. The CDR3 covers 13 residues, taking in both the cysteine and the phenylalanine. The kept DNA is CDR3 alone, 39 bases in frame from the first base. The source of this sequence is a female donor with papillary thyroid cancer or a benign thyroid nodule (not recorded which). Some clones in this sample may be carry-over from other donors' samples. Sequenced input: blood. Rearrangement joined TRBV29-1 to TRBJ2-3; a confident D gene designation cannot be given. The CDR3 here reads CSVVACGTDTQYF. DNA sequence: TGCAGCGTTGTGGCGTGCGGCACAGATACGCAGTATTTT.